Listed here are 29 T cell receptor beta chains from one sample, sequenced in a study of T cells expressing NK-cell markers. TCRdb re-called the 5' RACE reads; one entry per CDR3 protein, DNA not given. The listing contains 300,000 to 450,000 distinct CDR3 sequences. Sequenced sample: blood T cells: a sorted CD56 or NKG2C T cell subset, CD4+ or CD8+ T cells, or bulk PBMC T cells (not recorded which). These receptors came from a man between 18 and 69 years old in good health.

This chain connects TRBV10-3 to TRBJ2-1; TCRdb's D gene call, TRBD2, goes unchecked for lack of DNA. The CDR3 contains 15 residues. Looked up from germline, CDR1 is ENHRY and CDR2 is SYGVKD. The CDR3 reads CAISETSGGATEQFF.

The genes are TRBV14 and TRBJ2-3; the TCRdb D gene call, TRBD2, has no DNA to confirm it. The CDR3 length is 15 residues. Germline loops: CDR1 SGHDN, CDR2 FVKESK. The CDR3 region is CASSRWDYGTDTQYF. Looking up the rest from reference TRBV14 and TRBJ2-3 gives the full variable domain: EAGVTQFPSHSVIEKGQTVTLRCDPISGHDNLYWYRRVMGKEIKFLLHFVKESKQDESGMPNNRFLAERTGGTYSTLKVQPAELEDSGVYFCASSRWDYGTDTQYFGPGTRLTVL.

V usage is TRBV7-2 and J usage is TRBJ2-1. The CDR3 is 14 residues long. Germline CDR1 SGHTA, CDR2 FQGNSA. The CDR3 protein is CASSFGPRSYEQFF.

The CDR3 protein is CASSPGDSGGPSYEQYF. The chain couples TRBV11-2 to TRBJ2-7; the TRBD2 assignment by TCRdb is unverifiable without DNA. Germline V CDR1 and CDR2: SGHAT, FQNNGV. This CDR3 is built from 17 residues.

The chain recombines TRBV3-1 with TRBJ2-3; the D call of TRBD1 rests on TCRdb alone, since no DNA is present to check it. The germline V gene has CDR1 LGHDT and CDR2 YNNKEL (reference sequence). The CDR3 consists of 13 residues. The CDR3 here is CASSQDRPGFVYF.

The chain is built from TRBV20-1 and TRBJ2-3; the D gene TCRdb calls, TRBD2, cannot be checked with no DNA. This CDR3 spans 15 amino acids. Germline V CDR1 and CDR2: DFQATT, SNEGSKA (reference sequence). This CDR3 is CSARGASGLTDTQYF.

The J gene is TRBJ2-7, the V gene TRBV7-9; lacking DNA, the TRBD1 call made by TCRdb goes unchecked. Germline CDR1 SEHNR, CDR2 FQNEAQ (reference sequence). This CDR3 has 15 residues. Here the CDR3 reads CASSLPGEYPNEQYF.

This chain uses TRBV10-3 with TRBJ2-7; the TCRdb D gene call, TRBD1, has no DNA to confirm it. This CDR3 region has 13 residues. Looked up from germline, CDR1 is ENHRY and CDR2 is SYGVKD. Here the CDR3 reads CAIGGQETYEQYF.

CDR3 amino acids: CASSRSGAPTDTQYF. The chain recombines TRBV4-2 with TRBJ2-3; the D gene TCRdb calls, TRBD2, cannot be checked with no DNA. The CDR3 covers 15 residues. Germline V lookup: CDR1 LGHNA, CDR2 YNFKEQ.

The gene calls are TRBV25-1 and TRBJ2-5; checking the TCRdb D call of TRBD1 is not possible without DNA. CDR1 and CDR2 from the germline V gene are MGHDK and SYGVNS. There are 13 residues in the CDR3. CDR3 sequence: CASRGQGRETQYF.

The chain joins TRBV5-1 to TRBJ2-3; TCRdb's D call, TRBD2, is unchecked because there is no DNA. The CDR3 sequence is 16 residues long. Looked up from germline, CDR1 is SGHRS and CDR2 is YFSETQ. CDR3 in amino acids: CASSSGLASSSHTQYF.

The chain combines TRBV19 with TRBJ1-4. Germline CDR1 reads LNHDA; CDR2 reads SQIVND (reference sequence). The CDR3 runs to 12 residues. This chain's CDR3 is CASGGLSEKLFF.

V usage is TRBV11-2 and J usage is TRBJ1-5; TCRdb calls TRBD1, which cannot be checked without DNA. Germline V gene sequence: CDR1 SGHAT, CDR2 FQNNGV. CDR3 size: 15 residues. The CDR3 here is CASSRTGQISEPQHF. Based on the CDR3 plus reference TRBV11-2 and TRBJ1-5, the full variable domain is EAGVAQSPRYKIIEKRQSVAFWCNPISGHATLYWYQQILGQGPKLLIQFQNNGVVDDSQLPKDRFSAERLKGVDSTLKIQPAKLEDSAVYLCASSRTGQISEPQHFGDGTRLSIL.

This chain links TRBV25-1 with TRBJ1-2. The CDR3 runs 16 residues. The V gene's germline CDR1 is MGHDK and CDR2 SYGVNS. The CDR3 is CASRTFAEETNYGYTF.

The chain links TRBV6-6 to TRBJ2-7; TCRdb gives TRBD1 as the D gene, but with no DNA this cannot be confirmed. Germline V gene data show CDR1 as MNHNY and CDR2 as SVGAGI (reference sequence). This CDR3 is built from 13 residues. The CDR3: CASRPRELYEQYF.

The chain joins TRBV12-3 or TRBV12-4 to TRBJ1-5. This CDR3 comprises 13 residues. Here the CDR3 reads CASSWVQFGPQHF.

This rearrangement joins TRBV18 to TRBJ2-1; TCRdb reports TRBD2, a call that lacks DNA to check it against. This CDR3 comprises 16 residues. Germline CDR1 and CDR2: KGHSH and LQKENI. This CDR3 reads CASSYYHLRDNNEQFF. Filled out from reference TRBV18 and TRBJ2-1, the complete variable domain reads NAGVMQNPRHLVRRRGQEARLRCSPMKGHSHVYWYRQLPEEGLKFMVYLQKENIIDESGMPKERFSAEFPKEGPSILRIQQVVRGDSAAYFCASSYYHLRDNNEQFFGPGTRLTVL.

CDR3 sequence: CASSPRPAGGTGELFF. The chain employs TRBV7-2 and TRBJ2-2; without DNA, the TCRdb call of TRBD2 cannot be checked. The length of the CDR3 is 16 residues. Germline assignment: CDR1 SGHTA and CDR2 FQGNSA.

The V gene is TRBV28, the J gene TRBJ1-2; without DNA, the TCRdb call of TRBD1 cannot be checked. The germline CDR1 and CDR2 sequences are MDHEN and SYDVKM. CDR3 length equals 12 residues. CDR3 sequence: CASTTGWGGYTF.

The chain carries TRBV6-1 and TRBJ1-5; as DNA is missing, the TRBD1 call by TCRdb cannot be tested. The CDR3 spans 14 residues. Per germline, CDR1 MNHNS and CDR2 SASEGT. This CDR3 is CASSETGTDQPQHF.

The gene calls are TRBV5-1 and TRBJ2-7. CDR1 is SGHRS and CDR2 is YFSETQ in the germline V gene. This CDR3 has 13 amino acids. CDR3 region: CASSMTVTYEQYF.

The chain links TRBV7-2 to TRBJ1-2; TCRdb's D call of TRBD1 is untestable without DNA. Germline V CDR1 and CDR2: SGHTA, FQGNSA. The CDR3 consists of 15 residues. CDR3: CASSPRTGEGYGYTF.

J is TRBJ2-1 and V is TRBV5-1; checking the TCRdb D call of TRBD1 is not possible without DNA. In germline, CDR1 is SGHRS, CDR2 YFSETQ. The CDR3 is 16 amino acids. This CDR3 is CASSPNEGFAYNEQFF.

Here the CDR3 reads CASSAQISGISYEQYF. The rearrangement joins TRBV3-1 to TRBJ2-7. Per the germline V gene, CDR1 is LGHDT and CDR2 is YNNKEL (reference sequence). The CDR3 is made up of 16 amino acids.

This chain joins TRBV20-1 and TRBJ2-6; the TCRdb call, TRBD2, lacks DNA for checking. The CDR3 totals 19 residues. Germline-derived CDR1 and CDR2 are DFQATT and SNEGSKA (reference sequence). The CDR3 is CSARDGTSVGSTGANVLTF.

The chain employs TRBV6-5 and TRBJ1-1; TCRdb calls TRBD1, which cannot be checked without DNA. The germline gives CDR1 MNHEY, CDR2 SVGAGI. This CDR3 has 15 amino acids. The CDR3 sequence: CASSYAGGENTEAFF.

The chain recombines TRBV19 with TRBJ1-1; TCRdb's D gene call, TRBD1, goes unchecked for lack of DNA. CDR1 and CDR2 from the germline V gene are LNHDA and SQIVND (reference sequence). There are 15 residues in the CDR3. The CDR3: CASRKRQGRIAEAFF.

V and J are TRBV30 and TRBJ2-7; TCRdb designates TRBD2, a call that cannot be tested without DNA. Germline values: CDR1 GTSNPN, CDR2 SVGIG (reference sequence). The CDR3 runs 15 residues. CDR3 sequence reads: CACRRRTSGTFEQYF.

The rearrangement links TRBV12-3 or TRBV12-4 to TRBJ1-6. CDR3 length equals 13 residues. CDR3 protein: CASSIGPDSPLHF.